The rows below give T cell receptor beta chains drawn from one sample of a study of T cells in Graves' hyperthyroidism and ophthalmopathy. TCRdb fed the multiplex PCR reads into MiXCR, producing one record per CDR3 protein. The sample yields around 350,000 distinct CDR3 sequences, approximately 14% seen once. The sample taken for sequencing was blood. Receptor source: a woman between 18 and 30 years old with Graves' hyperthyroidism that later progressed to Graves' ophthalmopathy. Each CDR3 is given with its conserved first and last residue. D genes are given only for firm matches. Clone size is given for some rows only: seen once, a few or many times, or a class if the clone is expanded.

j_call,d_call,clone_size,v_call,cdr3_aa,cdr3_nt
TRBJ2-3,NA,few,TRBV10-1,CASSESRVSTQYF,TGCGCCAGCAGTGAGTCAAGGGTATCTACGCAGTATTTT
TRBJ2-1,TRBD2,many,TRBV24-1,CATSDPGPRVAGGPNNEQFF,TGTGCCACCAGTGATCCGGGACCGCGGGTAGCGGGAGGGCCGAACAATGAGCAGTTCTTC
TRBJ2-1,TRBD2,many,TRBV20-1,CSASPRGSFGNEQFF,TGCAGTGCTAGCCCCCGCGGGAGTTTCGGCAATGAGCAGTTCTTC
TRBJ2-7,TRBD1,many,TRBV20-1,CSASPGTGTEQYF,TGCAGTGCTAGTCCCGGGACAGGGACCGAGCAGTACTTC
TRBJ1-6,TRBD1,few,TRBV5-6,CASSWGTGGPSSYNSPLHF,TGTGCCAGCAGCTGGGGGACAGGGGGCCCAAGCTCCTATAATTCACCCCTCCACTTT
TRBJ1-5,NA,NA,TRBV24-1,CATSDPPDNQPQHF,TGTGCCACCAGTGATCCGCCGGACAATCAGCCCCAGCATTTT
TRBJ1-2,NA,many,TRBV20-1,CSARPGTHKPYGYTF,TGCAGTGCCAGACCCGGGACCCACAAACCCTATGGCTACACCTTC
TRBJ2-7,NA,few,TRBV7-9,CASSLAGLANEQYF,TGTGCCAGCAGCTTAGCGGGGCTAGCGAACGAGCAGTACTTC
TRBJ2-1,NA,many,TRBV7-2,CASSLHGSGEYYYNEQFF,TGTGCCAGCAGCTTGCATGGTTCGGGGGAGTACTACTACAATGAGCAGTTCTTC
TRBJ2-3,NA,many,TRBV7-2,CASSLEFSTDTQYF,TGTGCCAGCAGCTTAGAGTTCAGCACAGATACGCAGTATTTT
TRBJ2-1,TRBD2,many,TRBV4-1,CASSRKSGIGTSGSWNEQFF,TGCGCCAGCAGCCGGAAATCGGGCATAGGGACTAGCGGGAGCTGGAATGAGCAGTTCTTC
TRBJ2-7,TRBD2,NA,TRBV14,CASSQDRAGEPVEQYF,TGTGCCAGCAGCCAAGATAGGGCGGGAGAACCTGTCGAGCAGTACTTC
TRBJ2-2,TRBD1,NA,TRBV6-2/TRBV6-3,CASTQGVMDTGELFF,TGTGCCAGCACGCAGGGGGTAATGGACACCGGGGAGCTGTTTTTT
TRBJ2-1,NA,few,TRBV4-2,CASSQGGSRGEQFF,TGTGCCAGCAGCCAAGGGGGTAGCCGGGGTGAGCAGTTCTTC
TRBJ2-5,TRBD2,NA,TRBV14,CASSLGLAALETQYF,TGTGCCAGCAGCCTGGGACTAGCGGCCTTAGAGACCCAGTACTTC
TRBJ1-2,NA,few,TRBV5-6,CASSLGEWGYGYTF,TGTGCCAGCAGCTTGGGGGAATGGGGCTATGGCTACACCTTC
TRBJ2-2,NA,NA,TRBV2,CASRAGPGELFF,TGTGCCAGCAGAGCGGGCCCCGGGGAGCTGTTTTTT
TRBJ1-3,NA,many,TRBV30,CAWSVMGSTIYF,TGTGCCTGGAGTGTAATGGGTTCCACCATATATTTT
TRBJ2-7,TRBD2,few,TRBV6-2/TRBV6-3,CASSYLAGGCCEQYF,TGTGCCAGCAGTTACCTAGCGGGAGGGTGCTGTGAGCAGTACTTC
TRBJ1-1,NA,NA,TRBV2,CASSYRVPEAFF,TGTGCCAGCAGTTACCGGGTTCCTGAAGCTTTCTTT
TRBJ2-3,TRBD2,many,TRBV11-2,CASSLATSGRTDTQYF,TGTGCCAGCAGCTTAGCGACTAGCGGGAGAACAGATACGCAGTATTTT
TRBJ2-3,TRBD1,few,TRBV9,CASSATGPDTQYF,TGTGCCAGCAGCGCGACAGGGCCAGATACGCAGTATTTT
TRBJ2-5,TRBD2,many,TRBV27,CASNSLAGGGETQYF,TGTGCCAGCAACTCCCTAGCGGGGGGTGGTGAGACCCAGTACTTC
TRBJ2-1,NA,many,TRBV7-2,CASSQLGGGELEQFF,TGTGCCAGCAGCCAACTCGGTGGCGGGGAGTTGGAGCAGTTCTTC
TRBJ1-1,TRBD1,many,TRBV2,CARVGGDSLGAFF,TGTGCCAGAGTCGGCGGGGACAGTCTAGGAGCTTTCTTT
TRBJ1-1,TRBD1,many,TRBV28,CASSYQTGTAGGNTEAFF,TGTGCCAGCAGTTATCAGACAGGGACGGCCGGCGGGAACACTGAAGCTTTCTTT
TRBJ2-1,NA,NA,TRBV9,CASSVLGRPSYNEQFF,TGTGCCAGCAGCGTTCTCGGGAGACCCTCCTACAATGAGCAGTTCTTC
TRBJ2-7,TRBD1,many,TRBV14,CASSQDPGTAYEQYF,TGTGCCAGCAGCCAAGATCCCGGGACAGCCTACGAGCAGTACTTC
TRBJ2-3,NA,NA,TRBV2,CASNSGGGGGTDTQYF,TGTGCCAGCAACTCAGGCGGGGGCGGGGGCACAGATACGCAGTATTTT